The next 14 T cell receptor beta chains were all read from a single sample in a study of T cell responses to AZD1222 COVID-19 vaccine. This table comes from immunoSEQ multiplex PCR, and its TCRdb copy is limited to in-frame clones, with some not included. The sample shows some 120,000 clones, around 90% of them seen only once. The sample was peripheral blood, taken on day 0 of AZD1222 vaccination. The receptor source for this set is an adult in good health.

The rearrangement uses TRBV10-3 and TRBJ2-2; D tentatively fits TRBD1 or TRBD2 (7 bases each). Germline-derived CDR1 and CDR2 are ENHRY and SYGVKD. V was trimmed by 7 bases and J by 0 bases, leaving 9 bases between them. CDR3 length: 14 amino acids. The chain's CDR3 is CAITGGANTGELFF. In DNA, the CDR3 is TGTGCCATCACAGGGGGGGCGAACACCGGGGAGCTGTTTTTT.

The CDR3 DNA sequence: TGTGCCATCAGTGAGTATAGCGGGGGGGCATGGAATGAGCAGTTCTTC. Its translation: CAISEYSGGAWNEQFF. The chain links TRBV10-3 to TRBJ2-1; 11 positions match TRBD2. The ends lost 1 base at V and 7 bases at J; junction bases unmatched: 6. The CDR3 is made up of 16 amino acids. Germline lookup yields CDR1 ENHRY and CDR2 SYGVKD.

This chain connects TRBV6-5 to TRBJ2-1; TRBD2 agrees at 8 bases. The CDR3 is 12 amino acids. Germline V CDR1 and CDR2: MNHEY, SVGAGI. The V segment lost 11 bases and the J segment 4 bases; nucleotides outside the gene matches: 4. Here the CDR3 DNA reads TGTGCCGCGGGGGGCCTTTACAATGAGCAGTTCTTC. This translates into CAAGGLYNEQFF.

The CDR3 loop is CASTGALYTGELFF. CDR3 coding DNA: TGTGCCAGCACAGGGGCCCTCTACACCGGGGAGCTGTTTTTT. V usage is TRBV6-5 and J usage is TRBJ2-2; perhaps TRBD1 as D (6 bases). V was clipped by 7 bases and J by 3 bases, with 12 bases between them. CDR1 is MNHEY, CDR2 SVGAGI, per germline. The CDR3 runs 14 residues.

This chain links TRBV5-6 with TRBJ1-2; no definite D call. V shed 3 bases and J shed 2 bases, with 11 bases lying between them. This CDR3 has 14 residues. In germline, CDR1 is SGHDT, CDR2 YYEEEE. This chain's CDR3 is CASSSPMKNYGYTF. CDR3 sequence (DNA): TGTGCCAGCAGCTCCCCCATGAAGAACTATGGCTACACCTTC.

The chain joins TRBV1 to TRBJ2-1; the D call of TRBD2 is as the table states it, not checked on the DNA. TRBV1 is a listed pseudogene. The CDR3 sequence is 19 residues long. CDR3 sequence (DNA): TGCACCAGCAGCCAAGGTAGTCGGCGGGGGGGGCGTTCCGGCAATGAGCAGTTCTTC. Its protein is CTSSQGSRRGGRSGNEQFF.

CDR3 nucleotides: TGCGCCAGCAGCCAAGACATCCCAAGGGGAAACACCATATATTTT. It is translated as CASSQDIPRGNTIYF. The V and J genes are TRBV4-1 and TRBJ1-3; D remains ambiguous. Germline CDR1 is MGHRA and CDR2 is YSYEKL. The CDR3 loop spans 15 amino acids. The ends were cut back, 0 bases at V and 4 bases at J, with 10 bases in the middle.

This clone was seen a few times. The V call is TRBV6-9, the J call TRBJ1-3; 7 positions match TRBD1. Germline CDR1 is MNHGY and CDR2 is SVAAGI. The CDR3 is made up of 15 amino acids. V lost 2 bases to trimming and J lost 4 bases; unmatched junction nucleotides: 5. CDR3 region: CASSYRQGDGNTIYF. The CDR3, as DNA: TGTGCCAGCAGTTATAGGCAGGGGGACGGAAACACCATATATTTT.

The chain is built from TRBV10-3 and TRBJ1-3, with D tentatively TRBD1 (6 bases). The length of the CDR3 is 13 residues. Trimming left V 10 bases short and J 2 bases short, with 12 bases between. CDR1 is ENHRY and CDR2 is SYGVKD in the germline V gene. The CDR3 protein is CATTGTPGNTIYF. CDR3 nucleotides: TGTGCCACCACCGGGACACCTGGAAACACCATATATTTT.

This chain links TRBV18 with TRBJ2-2; TRBD2 matches at 10 bases. Germline values: CDR1 KGHSH, CDR2 LQKENI. The CDR3 runs to 17 residues. V shed 1 base and J 4 bases; nucleotides not matched to a gene: 6. This CDR3 is CASSPRSGRATTGELFF. CDR3 nucleotide sequence: TGTGCCAGCTCACCACGAAGCGGGAGGGCCACCACCGGGGAGCTGTTTTTT.

This rearrangement joins TRBV5-1 to TRBJ2-3; D is uncertain. Germline V gene lookup returns CDR1 SGHRS and CDR2 YFSETQ. The V end lost 2 bases, the J end lost 6 bases, and 10 bases lay between the germline ends. The CDR3 runs 13 residues. In DNA, the CDR3 is TGCGCCAGCAGCTTAGGTCCGGACGATACGCAGTATTTT. Amino acids: CASSLGPDDTQYF.

The chain couples TRBV27 to TRBJ1-6, with a tentative D call TRBD1 (5 bases). CDR3 size: 14 residues. From germline, CDR1 is MNHEY and CDR2 SMNVEV (reference sequence). Trimming left V 7 bases short and J 2 bases short, with 9 bases between. CDR3 loop: CASTREAYNSPLHF. The CDR3 region has the DNA TGTGCCAGCACCAGGGAAGCCTATAATTCACCCCTCCACTTT.

Turning to this clone: Other DNA sequences from this sample encode an identical CDR3 as well. The rearrangement uses TRBV7-2 and TRBJ2-7; D is undetermined. Germline values: CDR1 SGHTA, CDR2 FQGNSA. Trimming stripped 1 base from V and 5 bases from J, with 6 bases between. The CDR3 consists of 12 residues. The CDR3 nucleotides read TGTGCCAGCAGCTTAGTTGGCCACGAGCAGTACTTC. Protein sequence: CASSLVGHEQYF.

V and J are TRBV9 and TRBJ1-1, with TRBD1 as a possible D gene (5 bases). Trimming cost V 4 bases and J 5 bases, with 15 bases left between them. CDR1 is SGDLS and CDR2 is YYNGEE in the germline V gene. The CDR3 covers 14 residues. The CDR3 loop is CASSPGLTKTEAFF. CDR3 DNA: TGTGCCAGCAGCCCGGGACTCACTAAAACTGAAGCTTTCTTT.